These 5 T cell receptor beta chains were sequenced from one sample in a study of cytomegalovirus exposure and HLA in healthy donors. PCR used 60 Vbeta primers and 13 Jbeta primers. Method: immunoSEQ multiplex PCR; TCRdb's copy keeps in-frame clones and lacks some. The data contain around 300,000 clones, around two thirds of them singletons. The sequenced material came from PBMCs. The receptors derive from a female donor in good health and CMV-seronegative.

The genes are TRBV9 and TRBJ2-1; the match to TRBD2 covers 7 bases. CDR3 length equals 15 residues. The V gene end was trimmed by 4 bases and the J gene end by 1 base; junction bases not matched to a gene: 5. Per germline, CDR1 SGDLS and CDR2 YYNGEE. CDR3 in DNA: TGTGCCAGCAGCCCGACTAGCACTTCCTACAATGAGCAGTTCTTC. Translating gives CASSPTSTSYNEQFF.

V usage is TRBV4-1 and J usage is TRBJ2-1, with D tentatively TRBD2 (6 bases). Germline V lookup: CDR1 MGHRA, CDR2 YSYEKL. The CDR3 is 15 amino acids. Trimming removed 0 bases from V and 2 bases from J, with 8 bases in between. In DNA, the CDR3 is TGCGCCAGCAGCCAAGATAGCGGACCCTACAATGAGCAGTTCTTC. Amino acid sequence: CASSQDSGPYNEQFF.

The CDR3 DNA reads TGTGCCAGCAACTATCCGGTAGACAGGCGAACCTACGAGCAGTACTTC. Protein sequence: CASNYPVDRRTYEQYF. This sequence joins TRBV21-1 and TRBJ2-7; no check of the table's D call, TRBD1, against the DNA was made. TRBV21-1 is assigned pseudogene status. This CDR3 has 16 residues.

The rearrangement joins TRBV14 to TRBJ2-1; 12 nucleotides agree with TRBD2. Germline CDR1 and CDR2: SGHDN and FVKESK. The CDR3 extends over 18 amino acids. The ends lost 3 bases at V and 2 bases at J; junction bases unmatched: 8. DNA for the CDR3: TGTGCCAGCAGCCAGGCGCTAGCGGGAGGGCCCCCCTACAATGAGCAGTTCTTC. This codes for CASSQALAGGPPYNEQFF.

A note on this clone: This same CDR3 is encoded by further DNA sequences in the sample. This sequence joins TRBV6-5 and TRBJ2-7, with D possibly being TRBD2 (5 bases). V shed 0 bases and J shed 6 bases, with 12 bases lying between them. The CDR3 has 14 residues. Germline assignment: CDR1 MNHEY and CDR2 SVGAGI. The DNA for the CDR3 is TGTGCCAGCAGTTACTCTCCAGGTGGAGGCGAGCAGTACTTC. It is translated as CASSYSPGGGEQYF.